A single sample is the source of the 21 T cell receptor beta chains below, sequenced in a study of T cell repertoires in aging, cancer and after chemotherapy (dated by TCRdb to between 2018 and 2021). TCR beta rearrangements were amplified from genomic DNA isolated from peripheral blood, not from sorted cells or RNA. The run used an Illumina MiSeq. Rearranged TRB sequences spanning V, D and J segments were amplified by multiplex touch-down PCR using a mixed TRB-A/B primer pool. TCRdb reanalyzed the raw reads on its own, using fastp at Q25 for trimming and MiXCR for clone calling, and kept in-frame beta chains. Every CDR3 protein is listed once, alongside the most common genes and DNA of its rows. For this sample there are approximately 9,300 distinct CDR3 sequences; around two fifths appear just once. Clones ranked in the top ten supply roughly 1.5% of the sample. The source material was blood. The receptors shown here come from a human donor in good health.

The chain recombines TRBV5-1 with TRBJ2-7; no clear D gene. V gave up 2 bases and J gave up 0 bases, with 12 bases separating them. The CDR3 runs to 15 residues. The V gene's germline CDR1 is SGHRS and CDR2 YFSETQ. This CDR3 is CASSFSGIISYEQYF. The CDR3 DNA follows: TGCGCCAGCAGCTTCTCTGGGATCATCTCCTACGAGCAGTACTTC.

The gene calls are TRBV12-3 or TRBV12-4 and TRBJ2-3; TRBD1 matches 10 bases. The length of the CDR3 is 15 residues. V shed 5 bases, J shed 4 bases, and the junction held 6 bases outside the gene matches. The CDR3: CASSLSGQGSDTQYF. Written as DNA, the CDR3 is TGTGCCAGCAGTCTATCGGGACAGGGGTCAGATACGCAGTATTTT.

This clonotype was recorded a few times. The chain carries TRBV28 and TRBJ1-4, with no clear D. CDR1 and CDR2 from the germline V gene are MDHEN and SYDVKM. This CDR3 contains 15 residues. V dropped 3 bases and J dropped 5 bases, with 13 bases sitting between them. This CDR3 is CASSFWTGGNEKLFF. In nucleotides, the CDR3 is TGTGCCAGCAGTTTTTGGACCGGAGGGAATGAAAAACTGTTTTTT.

This clonotype came up a few times. The DNA of the CDR3 is TGTGCCAGCAGCTCACAGTGGAACTATGGCTACACCTTC. Translated: CASSSQWNYGYTF. The chain links TRBV7-9 to TRBJ1-2; no reliable D call. Germline values: CDR1 SEHNR, CDR2 FQNEAQ (reference sequence). The CDR3 sequence is 13 residues long. With 4 bases removed from V and 2 bases from J, the gap between germline ends came to 8 bases.

The chain employs TRBV20-1 and TRBJ1-6; D possibly corresponds to TRBD1 (5 bases). CDR3 length equals 16 residues. Deletions cut 5 bases from V and 6 bases from J, with 20 bases between. Germline values: CDR1 DFQATT, CDR2 SNEGSKA (reference sequence). In DNA form, the CDR3 reads TGCAGTGCTTGTAAGGGGTCACAGCGAGGTAATTCACCCCTCCACTTT. It yields the protein CSACKGSQRGNSPLHF.

V is TRBV7-9 and J is TRBJ2-1, with D perhaps TRBD1 or TRBD2 (5 bases each). Germline loops: CDR1 SEHNR, CDR2 FQNEAQ (reference sequence). V was pared by 2 bases and J by 9 bases, with 17 bases between. The CDR3 covers 15 residues. The CDR3 spells CASSLKGRLSVEQFF. The CDR3 DNA reads as TGTGCCAGCAGCTTAAAGGGACGGTTAAGTGTTGAGCAGTTCTTC.

The rearrangement uses TRBV24-1 and TRBJ2-2, with 7 bases aligning to TRBD1. V trimming: 3 bases; J trimming: 4 bases; junction bases outside the gene matches: 4. There are 15 residues in the CDR3. CDR1 and CDR2 from the germline V gene are KGHDR and SFDVKD. The DNA of the CDR3 is TGTGCCACCAGTGATCCGGGACAGATCACCGGGGAGCTGTTTTTT. The encoded protein is CATSDPGQITGELFF.

This rearrangement joins TRBV7-6 to TRBJ2-7; 8 positions agree with TRBD1. The CDR3 is 15 residues long. V lost 5 bases, J lost 5 bases, and 11 bases stayed unmatched. Looked up from germline, CDR1 is SGHVS and CDR2 is FNYEAQ. CDR3 coding DNA: TGTGCCAGCAGCGCGATTGACAGGGGTCTCAACGAGCAGTACTTC. It is translated as CASSAIDRGLNEQYF.

The chain joins TRBV29-1 to TRBJ1-5; the D gene is possibly TRBD1 (5 bases). The germline gives CDR1 SQVTM, CDR2 ANQGSEA. V dropped 1 base and J dropped 2 bases, with 6 bases sitting between them. The length of the CDR3 is 13 residues. The CDR3 sequence is CSVEGGGNQPQHF. The CDR3 DNA sequence: TGCAGCGTTGAAGGGGGGGGCAATCAGCCCCAGCATTTT.

This clonotype was counted between two and nine times. The chain uses TRBV12-3 or TRBV12-4 and TRBJ1-4; possibly TRBD1 for D (5 bases). V dropped 5 bases and J dropped 8 bases, with 18 bases sitting between them. The CDR3 consists of 15 residues. The CDR3 reads CASSGSHIRGEKLFF. The CDR3, as DNA: TGTGCCAGCAGTGGGTCGCACATACGGGGGGAAAAACTGTTTTTT.

This clonotype has only a few counts. This chain connects TRBV20-1 to TRBJ2-7; no reliable D call. The germline V gene encodes CDR1 DFQATT and CDR2 SNEGSKA (reference sequence). Trimming shortened V by 3 bases and J by 0 bases, and 6 bases separated the two germline ends. This CDR3 has 12 residues. The CDR3 reads CSARASSYEQYV. The CDR3 bases are TGCAGTGCTAGGGCGAGCTCCTACGAGCAGTACGTC.

This clonotype was seen more than once but under ten times. This chain uses TRBV6-6 with TRBJ1-1, with TRBD1 matching 7 bases. The CDR3 covers 16 residues. V was pared by 5 bases and J by 4 bases, with 13 bases of the junction left unmatched. Germline-derived CDR1 and CDR2 are MNHNY and SVGAGI (reference sequence). CDR3 amino acids: CASSENGEGAGTEAFF. The CDR3 region has the DNA TGTGCCAGCAGTGAAAATGGGGAGGGGGCGGGCACTGAAGCTTTCTTT.

V gene TRBV6-2 or TRBV6-3 combines with J gene TRBJ2-5, with TRBD2 matching 9 bases. The CDR3 has 12 amino acids. The V gene's germline CDR1 is MNHEY and CDR2 SVGEGT. V lost 5 bases and J lost 5; bases outside the gene matches: 0. The CDR3 coding sequence is TGTGCCAGCAGTAGCGGGGGGGAGACCCAGTACTTC. It translates to CASSSGGETQYF.

This clonotype was counted between two and nine times. The gene calls are TRBV6-5 and TRBJ1-2, with 12 positions matching TRBD1. The CDR3 totals 15 residues. CDR1 MNHEY and CDR2 SVGAGI come from the germline V gene. V trimming: 6 bases; J trimming: 7 bases; junction bases outside the gene matches: 9. CDR3 in DNA: TGTGCCAGCAGCTCGGGACAGGGGGCAATAGGTGGCTACACCTTC. Translating gives CASSSGQGAIGGYTF.

This clonotype was picked up a small number of times. The V gene is TRBV4-2, the J gene TRBJ1-2, with no clear D. The CDR3 runs 15 residues. Trimming cost V 0 bases and J 4 bases, with 12 bases left between them. CDR1 and CDR2 from the germline V gene are LGHNA and YNFKEQ. The CDR3 DNA sequence: TGTGCCAGCAGCCAAGATATCGAGGCCCTCTATGGCTACACCTTC. Its protein is CASSQDIEALYGYTF.

Only a few counts were recorded for this clonotype. The chain combines TRBV19 with TRBJ1-2, with D perhaps TRBD1 (5 bases). The ends were cut back, 5 bases at V and 9 bases at J, with 13 bases in the middle. CDR3 length: 12 amino acids. The germline V gene encodes CDR1 LNHDA and CDR2 SQIVND (reference sequence). Here the CDR3 DNA reads TGTGCCAGTAGTCCTTTGGGGCAGAGCTACACCTTC. Its translation is CASSPLGQSYTF.

The J gene is TRBJ1-5, the V gene TRBV28, with D unclear. The CDR3 runs 16 residues. CDR1 is MDHEN, CDR2 SYDVKM, per germline. V dropped 4 bases and J dropped 1 base, with 14 bases sitting between them. The CDR3 is CASSCTRVKSNQPQHF. DNA of the CDR3: TGTGCCAGCAGTTGTACTAGGGTCAAGAGCAATCAGCCCCAGCATTTT.

This chain links TRBV12-3 or TRBV12-4 with TRBJ2-3; no definite D call. The CDR3 is made up of 15 amino acids. The V end lost 6 bases, the J end lost 2 bases, and 15 bases lay between the germline ends. DNA for the CDR3: TGTGCCAGCAGCCTACTCAACGGTTTCACAGATACGCAGTATTTT. This encodes CASSLLNGFTDTQYF.

This clonotype was detected only once. The CDR3 region is CASSPQENTEAFF. The DNA of the CDR3 is TGTGCCAGCTCACCACAAGAGAACACTGAAGCTTTCTTT. The chain is built from TRBV18 and TRBJ1-1; D call uncertain. V was clipped by 1 base and J by 1 base, with 4 bases between them. The CDR3 has 13 residues. The germline gives CDR1 KGHSH, CDR2 LQKENI.

This rearrangement joins TRBV23-1 to TRBJ1-5; D remains unclear. TRBV23-1 is designated an ORF whose function remains uncertain. The length of the CDR3 is 12 residues. V lost 10 bases to trimming and J lost 1 base, with 8 bases between them. This CDR3 is CATRRSNQPQHF. CDR3 bases: TGCGCCACCCGAAGGAGCAATCAGCCCCAGCATTTT.

The CDR3 DNA is TGTGCCAGCAGCTTTAATAGCGGGGGGCAAGAGACCCAGTACTTC. It specifies CASSFNSGGQETQYF. V gene TRBV5-4 combines with J gene TRBJ2-5; 10 nucleotides agree with TRBD2. Germline CDR1 SGHNT, CDR2 YYREEE (reference sequence). V shed 2 bases and J 2 bases; nucleotides not matched to a gene: 3. CDR3 length equals 15 residues.